This TCR beta chain was captured in a study of OX40 agonist ivuxolimab in advanced cancers. Overall study: The patients got ivuxolimab, which is an agonistic anti-OX40 (CD134) antibody. Study-level findings and limits: Relative to CD4+, CD8+ T cells held more expanded clones on average.

This clone was counted once. Its antigen remains unidentified. Repertoires were generated with immunoSEQ multiplex PCR, while TCRdb's copy carries only in-frame clones and drops some. The sample lists approximately 49,000 clones, approximately 81% seen once, with 20% in the top ten. The source material was CD4+ or CD8+ T cells sorted from blood, sampled in a trial of the OX40 agonist ivuxolimab. This TCR was recovered from an adult with an advanced solid tumor such as melanoma, head and neck, liver or kidney cancer.

The CDR3 is CASSVEVGSYEQYF. DNA for the CDR3: TGTGCCAGCAGCGTAGAAGTGGGCTCCTACGAGCAGTACTTC. The gene calls are TRBV9 and TRBJ2-7; no definite D call. Trimming shortened V by 0 bases and J by 0 bases, and 7 bases separated the two germline ends. This CDR3 has 14 amino acids. Germline V CDR1 and CDR2: SGDLS, YYNGEE.